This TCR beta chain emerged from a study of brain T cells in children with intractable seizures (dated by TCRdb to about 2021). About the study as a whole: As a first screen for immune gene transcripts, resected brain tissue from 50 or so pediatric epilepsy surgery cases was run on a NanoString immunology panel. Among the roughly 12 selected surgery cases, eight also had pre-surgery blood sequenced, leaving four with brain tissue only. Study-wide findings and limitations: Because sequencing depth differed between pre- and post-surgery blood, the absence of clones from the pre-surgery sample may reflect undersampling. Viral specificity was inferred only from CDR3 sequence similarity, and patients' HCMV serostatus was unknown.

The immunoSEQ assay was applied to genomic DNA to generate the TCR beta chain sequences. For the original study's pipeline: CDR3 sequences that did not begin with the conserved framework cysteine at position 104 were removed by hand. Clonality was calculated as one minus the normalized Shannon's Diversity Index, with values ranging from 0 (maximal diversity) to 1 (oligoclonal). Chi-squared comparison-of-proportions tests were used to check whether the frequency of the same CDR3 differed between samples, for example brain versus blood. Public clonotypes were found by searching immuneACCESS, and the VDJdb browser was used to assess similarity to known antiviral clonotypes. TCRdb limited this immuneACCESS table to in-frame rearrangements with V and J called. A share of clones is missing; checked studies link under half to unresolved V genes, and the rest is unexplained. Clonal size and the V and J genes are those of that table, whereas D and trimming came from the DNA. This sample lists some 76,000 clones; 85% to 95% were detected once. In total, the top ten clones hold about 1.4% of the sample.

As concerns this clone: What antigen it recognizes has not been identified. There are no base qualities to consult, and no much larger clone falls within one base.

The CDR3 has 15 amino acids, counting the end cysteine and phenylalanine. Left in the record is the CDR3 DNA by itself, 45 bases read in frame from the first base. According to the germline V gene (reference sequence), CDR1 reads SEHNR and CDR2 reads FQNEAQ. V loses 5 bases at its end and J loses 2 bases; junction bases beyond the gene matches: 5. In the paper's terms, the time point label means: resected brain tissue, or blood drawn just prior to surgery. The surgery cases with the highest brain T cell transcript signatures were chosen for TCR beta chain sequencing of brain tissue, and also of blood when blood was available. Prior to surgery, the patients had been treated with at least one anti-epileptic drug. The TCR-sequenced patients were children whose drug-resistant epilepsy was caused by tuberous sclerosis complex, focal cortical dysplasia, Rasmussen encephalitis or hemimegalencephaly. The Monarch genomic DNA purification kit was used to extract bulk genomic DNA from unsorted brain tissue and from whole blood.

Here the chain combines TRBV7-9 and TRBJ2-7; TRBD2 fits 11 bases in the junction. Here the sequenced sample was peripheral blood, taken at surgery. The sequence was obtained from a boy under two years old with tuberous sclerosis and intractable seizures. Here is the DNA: TGTGCCAGCAGCCTTAGCGGGAGGGGGCCCTACGAGCAGTACTTC. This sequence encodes CASSLSGRGPYEQYF.